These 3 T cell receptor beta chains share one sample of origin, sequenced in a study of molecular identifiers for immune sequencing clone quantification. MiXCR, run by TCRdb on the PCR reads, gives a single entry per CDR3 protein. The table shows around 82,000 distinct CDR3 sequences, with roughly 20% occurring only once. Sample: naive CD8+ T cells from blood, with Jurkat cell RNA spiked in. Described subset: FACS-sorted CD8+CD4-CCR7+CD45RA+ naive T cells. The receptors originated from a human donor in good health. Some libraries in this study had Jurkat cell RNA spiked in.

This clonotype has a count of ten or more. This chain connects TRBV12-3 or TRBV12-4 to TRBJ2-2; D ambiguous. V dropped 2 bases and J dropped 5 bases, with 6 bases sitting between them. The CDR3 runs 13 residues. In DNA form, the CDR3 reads TGTGCCAGCAGTTTACCTAGGACCGGGGAGCTGTTTTTT. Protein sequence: CASSLPRTGELFF.

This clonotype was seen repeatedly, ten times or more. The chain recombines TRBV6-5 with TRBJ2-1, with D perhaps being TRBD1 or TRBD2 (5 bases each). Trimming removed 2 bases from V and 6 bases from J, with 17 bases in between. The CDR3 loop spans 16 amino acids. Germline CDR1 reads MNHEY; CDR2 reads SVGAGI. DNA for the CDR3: TGTGCCAGCAGTTACCCCGATCATCGGGGCTTCAATGAGCAGTTCTTC. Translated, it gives CASSYPDHRGFNEQFF.

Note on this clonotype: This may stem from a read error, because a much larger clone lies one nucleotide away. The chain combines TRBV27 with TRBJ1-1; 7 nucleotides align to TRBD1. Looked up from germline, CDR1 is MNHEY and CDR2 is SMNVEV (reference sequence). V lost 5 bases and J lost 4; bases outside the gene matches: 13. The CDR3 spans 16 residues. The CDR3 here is CASSPCPIGGGTEAFF. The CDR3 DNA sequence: TGTGCCAGCAGTCCCTGCCCGATAGGGGGCGGCACTGAAGCTTTCTTT.